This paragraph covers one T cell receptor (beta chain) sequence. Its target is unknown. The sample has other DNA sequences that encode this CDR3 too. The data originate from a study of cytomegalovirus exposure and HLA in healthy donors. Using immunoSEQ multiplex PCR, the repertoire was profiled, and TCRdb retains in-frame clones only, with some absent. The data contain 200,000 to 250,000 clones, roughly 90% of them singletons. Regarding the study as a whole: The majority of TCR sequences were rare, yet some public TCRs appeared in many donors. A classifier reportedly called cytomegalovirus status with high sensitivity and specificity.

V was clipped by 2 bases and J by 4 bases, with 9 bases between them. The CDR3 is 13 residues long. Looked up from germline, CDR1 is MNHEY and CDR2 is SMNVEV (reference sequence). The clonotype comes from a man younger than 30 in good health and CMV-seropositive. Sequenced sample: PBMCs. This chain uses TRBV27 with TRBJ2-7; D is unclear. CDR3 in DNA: TGTGCCAGCAGTTTAAGCCCAGCTTACGAGCAGTACTTC. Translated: CASSLSPAYEQYF.